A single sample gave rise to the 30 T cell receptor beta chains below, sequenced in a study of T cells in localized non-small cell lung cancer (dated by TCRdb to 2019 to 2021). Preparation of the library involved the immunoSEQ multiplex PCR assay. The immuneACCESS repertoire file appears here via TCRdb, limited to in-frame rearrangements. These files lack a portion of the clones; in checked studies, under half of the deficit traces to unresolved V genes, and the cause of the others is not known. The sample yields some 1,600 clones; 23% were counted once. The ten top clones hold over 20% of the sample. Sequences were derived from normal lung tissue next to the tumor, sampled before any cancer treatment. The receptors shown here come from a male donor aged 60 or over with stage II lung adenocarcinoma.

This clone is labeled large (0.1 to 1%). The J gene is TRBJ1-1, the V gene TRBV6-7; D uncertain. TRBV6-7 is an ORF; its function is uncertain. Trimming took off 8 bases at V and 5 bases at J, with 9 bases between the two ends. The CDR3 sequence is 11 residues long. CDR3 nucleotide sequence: TGTGCCAGCGGGGAATCGACTGAAGCTTTCTTT. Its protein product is CASGESTEAFF.

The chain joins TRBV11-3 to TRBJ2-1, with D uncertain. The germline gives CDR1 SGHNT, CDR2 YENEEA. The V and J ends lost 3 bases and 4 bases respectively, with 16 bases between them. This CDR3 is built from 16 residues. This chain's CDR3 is CASSFTMTRSYNEQFF. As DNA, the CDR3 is TGTGCCAGCAGCTTTACAATGACACGATCTTACAATGAGCAGTTCTTC.

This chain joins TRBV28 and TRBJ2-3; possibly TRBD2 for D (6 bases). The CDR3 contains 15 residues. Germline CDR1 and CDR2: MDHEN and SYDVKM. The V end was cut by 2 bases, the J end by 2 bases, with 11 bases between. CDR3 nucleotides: TGTGCCAGCAGTTTAGGTGGGAGGAACACAGATACGCAGTATTTT. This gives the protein CASSLGGRNTDTQYF.

The CDR3 DNA follows: TGTGCCAGCAGCCCCCCACTTAGATTAGAGACCCAGTACTTC. It encodes CASSPPLRLETQYF. The chain employs TRBV28 and TRBJ2-5; the D is unclear. The CDR3 spans 14 residues. Germline V gives CDR1 MDHEN, CDR2 SYDVKM. V lost 6 bases and J 4 bases, leaving 15 bases between the germline ends.

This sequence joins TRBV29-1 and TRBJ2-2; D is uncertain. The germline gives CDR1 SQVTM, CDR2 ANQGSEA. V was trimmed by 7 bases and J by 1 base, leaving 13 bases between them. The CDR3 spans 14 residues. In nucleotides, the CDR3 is TGCAGCGCCCAAATAAGTAGGAACACCGGGGAGCTGTTTTTT. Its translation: CSAQISRNTGELFF.

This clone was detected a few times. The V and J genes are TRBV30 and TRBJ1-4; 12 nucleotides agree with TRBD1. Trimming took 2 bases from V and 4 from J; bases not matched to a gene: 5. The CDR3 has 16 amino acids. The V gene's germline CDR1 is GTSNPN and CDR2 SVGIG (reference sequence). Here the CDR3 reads CAWSSGQGAFNEKLFF. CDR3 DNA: TGTGCCTGGAGTTCGGGACAGGGGGCGTTTAATGAAAAACTGTTTTTT.

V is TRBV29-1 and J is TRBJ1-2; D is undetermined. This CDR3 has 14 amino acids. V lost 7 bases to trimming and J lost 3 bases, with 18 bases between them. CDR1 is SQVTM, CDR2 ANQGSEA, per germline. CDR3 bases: TGCAGCGCTCTACGGACCCCGAGCGACTATGGCTACACCTTC. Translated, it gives CSALRTPSDYGYTF.

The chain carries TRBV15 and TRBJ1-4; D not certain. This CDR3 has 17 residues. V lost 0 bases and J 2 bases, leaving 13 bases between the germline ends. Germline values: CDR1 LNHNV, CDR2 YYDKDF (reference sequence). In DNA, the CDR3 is TGTGCCACCAGCAGAGATCCATCCCCCGCGACTAATGAAAAACTGTTTTTT. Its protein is CATSRDPSPATNEKLFF.

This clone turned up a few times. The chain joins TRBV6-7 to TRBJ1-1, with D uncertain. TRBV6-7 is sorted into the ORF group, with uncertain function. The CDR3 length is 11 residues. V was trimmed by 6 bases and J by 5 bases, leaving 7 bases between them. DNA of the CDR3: TGTGCCAGCAGCCTAGGGACTGAAGCTTTCTTT. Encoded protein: CASSLGTEAFF.

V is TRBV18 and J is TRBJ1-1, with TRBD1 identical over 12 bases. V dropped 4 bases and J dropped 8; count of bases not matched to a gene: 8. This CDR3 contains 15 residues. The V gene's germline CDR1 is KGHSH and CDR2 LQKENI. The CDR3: CASSRPGQGASEAFF. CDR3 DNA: TGTGCCAGCTCACGCCCGGGACAGGGGGCTTCGGAAGCTTTCTTT.

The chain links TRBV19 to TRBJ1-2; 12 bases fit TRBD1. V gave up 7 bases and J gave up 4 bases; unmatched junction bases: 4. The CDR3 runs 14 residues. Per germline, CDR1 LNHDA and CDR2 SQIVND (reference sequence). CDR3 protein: CASTRDRGRYGYTF. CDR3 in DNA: TGTGCCAGTACCCGGGACAGGGGGCGCTATGGCTACACCTTC.

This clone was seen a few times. CDR3 in amino acids: CASSQGPGSGYEQFF. Here the CDR3 DNA reads TGTGCCAGCAGCCAAGGCCCCGGCAGTGGCTATGAGCAGTTCTTC. J is TRBJ2-1 and V is TRBV14; D unclear. The CDR3 is 15 amino acids. The germline V gene has CDR1 SGHDN and CDR2 FVKESK. With 1 base removed from V and 8 bases from J, the gap between germline ends came to 15 bases. Variable domain in full (rest from reference TRBV14 and TRBJ2-1): EAGVTQFPSHSVIEKGQTVTLRCDPISGHDNLYWYRRVMGKEIKFLLHFVKESKQDESGMPNNRFLAERTGGTYSTLKVQPAELEDSGVYFCASSQGPGSGYEQFFGPGTRLTVL.

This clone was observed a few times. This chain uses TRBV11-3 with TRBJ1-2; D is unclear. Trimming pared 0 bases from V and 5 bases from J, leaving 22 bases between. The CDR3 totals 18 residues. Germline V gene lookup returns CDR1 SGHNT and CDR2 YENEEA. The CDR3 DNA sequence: TGTGCCAGCAGCTTAGAAAACGTTGTTCGGCGACGATCGTATGGCTACACCTTC. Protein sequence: CASSLENVVRRRSYGYTF.

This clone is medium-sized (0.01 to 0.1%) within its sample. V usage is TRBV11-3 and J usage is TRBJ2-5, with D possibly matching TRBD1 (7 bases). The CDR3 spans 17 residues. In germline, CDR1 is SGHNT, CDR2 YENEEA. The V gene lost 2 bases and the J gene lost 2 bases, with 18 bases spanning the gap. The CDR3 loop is CASSLRRAGGEQETQYF. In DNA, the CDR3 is TGTGCCAGCAGCTTAAGGAGGGCAGGGGGAGAGCAAGAGACCCAGTACTTC.

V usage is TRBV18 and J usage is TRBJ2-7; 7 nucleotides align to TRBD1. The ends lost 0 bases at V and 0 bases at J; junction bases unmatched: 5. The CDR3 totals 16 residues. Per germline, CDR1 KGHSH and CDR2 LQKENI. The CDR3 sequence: CASSPPRDRISYEQYF. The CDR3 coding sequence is TGTGCCAGCTCACCACCCCGGGACAGAATCTCCTACGAGCAGTACTTC.

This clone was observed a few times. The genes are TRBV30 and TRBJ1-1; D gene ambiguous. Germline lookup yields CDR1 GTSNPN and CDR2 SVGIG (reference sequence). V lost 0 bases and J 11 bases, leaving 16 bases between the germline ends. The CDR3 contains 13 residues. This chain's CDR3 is CAWSVLGMAVAFF. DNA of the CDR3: TGTGCCTGGAGTGTCCTGGGGATGGCAGTGGCTTTCTTT.

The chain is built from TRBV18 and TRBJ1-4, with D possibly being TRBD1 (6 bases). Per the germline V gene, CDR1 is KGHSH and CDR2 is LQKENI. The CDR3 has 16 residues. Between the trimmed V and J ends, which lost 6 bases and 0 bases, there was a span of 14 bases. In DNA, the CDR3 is TGTGCCAGCTCCCCGGCTTGGACAGCAACTAATGAAAAACTGTTTTTT. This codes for CASSPAWTATNEKLFF.

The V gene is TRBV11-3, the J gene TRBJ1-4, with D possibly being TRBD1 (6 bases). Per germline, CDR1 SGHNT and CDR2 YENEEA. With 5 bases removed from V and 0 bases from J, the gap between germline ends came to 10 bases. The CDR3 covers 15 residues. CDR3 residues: CASSLGQTTNEKLFF. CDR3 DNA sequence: TGTGCCAGCAGCCTAGGACAGACAACTAATGAAAAACTGTTTTTT.

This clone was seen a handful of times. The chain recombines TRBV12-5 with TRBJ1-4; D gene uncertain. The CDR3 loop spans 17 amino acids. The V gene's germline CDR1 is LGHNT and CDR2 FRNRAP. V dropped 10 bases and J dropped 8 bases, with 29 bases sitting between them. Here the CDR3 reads CATRRYPRADGSEKLFF. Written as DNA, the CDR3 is TGTGCTACTAGACGATACCCTAGGGCGGACGGAAGCGAAAAACTGTTTTTT.

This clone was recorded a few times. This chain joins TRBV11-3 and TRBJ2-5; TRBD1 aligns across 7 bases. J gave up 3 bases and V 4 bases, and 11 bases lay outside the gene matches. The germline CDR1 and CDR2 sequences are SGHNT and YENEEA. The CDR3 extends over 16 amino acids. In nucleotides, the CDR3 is TGTGCCAGCAGCTCCCACTTAAGGGACAGCAAAGAGACCCAGTACTTC. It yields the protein CASSSHLRDSKETQYF.

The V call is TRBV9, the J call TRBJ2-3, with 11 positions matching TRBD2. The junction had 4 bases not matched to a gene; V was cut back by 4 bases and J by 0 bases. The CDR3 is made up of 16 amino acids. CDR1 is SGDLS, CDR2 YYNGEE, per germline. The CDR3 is CASSSGLAASTDTQYF. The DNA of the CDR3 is TGTGCCAGCAGCTCGGGACTAGCGGCTAGCACAGATACGCAGTATTTT.

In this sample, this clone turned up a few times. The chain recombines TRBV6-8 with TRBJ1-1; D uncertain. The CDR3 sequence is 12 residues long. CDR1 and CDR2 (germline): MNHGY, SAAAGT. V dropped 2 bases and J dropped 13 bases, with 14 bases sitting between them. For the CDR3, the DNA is TGTGCCAGCAGTTACAAGGGCGCTAACATTTTCTTT. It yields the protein CASSYKGANIFF.

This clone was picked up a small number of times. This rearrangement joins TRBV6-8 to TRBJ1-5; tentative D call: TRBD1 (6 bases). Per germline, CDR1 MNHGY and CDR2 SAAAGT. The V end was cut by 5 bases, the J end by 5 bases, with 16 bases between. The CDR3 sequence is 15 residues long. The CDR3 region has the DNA TGTGCCAGCAGTGAGTTACAGGGCGGCCATCAGCCCCAGCATTTT. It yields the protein CASSELQGGHQPQHF.

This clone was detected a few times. The CDR3 protein is CASSARDFAVEKLFF. CDR3 in DNA: TGTGCCAGCAGCGCCCGGGACTTCGCCGTCGAAAAACTGTTTTTT. The V call is TRBV9, the J call TRBJ1-4; TRBD1 might be the D (5 bases). This CDR3 is 15 amino acids long. Germline assignment: CDR1 SGDLS and CDR2 YYNGEE. V gave up 3 bases and J gave up 8 bases, with 17 bases separating them.

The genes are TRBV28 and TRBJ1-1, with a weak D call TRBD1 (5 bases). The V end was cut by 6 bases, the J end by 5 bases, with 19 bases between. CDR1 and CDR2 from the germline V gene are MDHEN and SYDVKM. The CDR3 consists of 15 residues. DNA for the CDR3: TGTGCCAGCAGCACCGGGGGGGAGGGCGAGACTGAAGCTTTCTTT. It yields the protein CASSTGGEGETEAFF.

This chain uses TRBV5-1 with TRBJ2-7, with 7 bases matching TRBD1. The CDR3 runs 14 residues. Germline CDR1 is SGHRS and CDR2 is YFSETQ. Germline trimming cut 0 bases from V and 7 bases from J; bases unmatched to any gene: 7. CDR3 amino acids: CASSLGEGAREQYF. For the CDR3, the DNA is TGCGCCAGCAGCTTGGGCGAGGGGGCGCGGGAGCAGTACTTC.

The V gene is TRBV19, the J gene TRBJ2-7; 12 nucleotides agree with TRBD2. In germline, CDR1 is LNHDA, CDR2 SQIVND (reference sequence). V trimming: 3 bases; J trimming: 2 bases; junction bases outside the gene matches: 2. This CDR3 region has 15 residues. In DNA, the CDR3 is TGTGCCAGTAGTATCCTAGCGGGAGGGCCCTACGAGCAGTACTTC. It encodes CASSILAGGPYEQYF. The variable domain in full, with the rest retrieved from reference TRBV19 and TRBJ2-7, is DGGITQSPKYLFRKEGQNVTLSCEQNLNHDAMYWYRQDPGQGLRLIYYSQIVNDFQKGDIAEGYSVSREKKESFPLTVTSAQKNPTAFYLCASSILAGGPYEQYFGPGTRLTVT.

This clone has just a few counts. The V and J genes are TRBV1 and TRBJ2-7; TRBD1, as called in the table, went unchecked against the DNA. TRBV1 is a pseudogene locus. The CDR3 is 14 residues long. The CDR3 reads CASSQLAGVNEQYF. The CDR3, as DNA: TGCGCCAGCAGCCAATTGGCAGGGGTAAACGAGCAGTACTTC.

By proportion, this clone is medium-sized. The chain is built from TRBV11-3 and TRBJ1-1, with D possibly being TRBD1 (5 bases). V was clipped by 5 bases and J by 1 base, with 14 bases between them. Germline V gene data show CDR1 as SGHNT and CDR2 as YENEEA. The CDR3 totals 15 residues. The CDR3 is CASSPPGRSNTEAFF. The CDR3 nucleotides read TGTGCCAGCAGCCCGCCGGGACGGTCGAACACTGAAGCTTTCTTT.

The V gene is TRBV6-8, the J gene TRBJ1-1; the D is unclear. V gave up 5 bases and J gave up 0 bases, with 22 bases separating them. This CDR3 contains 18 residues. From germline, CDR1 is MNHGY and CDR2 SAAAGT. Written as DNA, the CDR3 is TGTGCCAGCAGTCCGGCCCCGGGGATAGCCGGCATGAACACTGAAGCTTTCTTT. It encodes CASSPAPGIAGMNTEAFF.